This T cell receptor (beta chain) is from a study of cytotoxic CD8 clonotypes in ibrutinib-treated CLL (TCRdb year 2021). For context, the study as a whole: The cohort had about a dozen relapsed/refractory and 15 treatment-naive patients; some 17 were IGHV unmutated. Partial responses were observed in about 24 patients and complete responses in 2; after a median follow-up of 68 months, remission was maintained in approximately 14 patients and progression was observed in approximately 12. Response samples were obtained after a median of 12 months of treatment, with a range of about 6 to 36 months. An average of 255,043 productive templates and 94,082 productive rearrangements was obtained per sample. Longitudinal samples were available for about 30% of the roughly 86 trial participants. Cryopreserved peripheral blood mononuclear cells were collected before treatment, at response, and at either disease progression or sustained remission. All remission and progressive disease samples were collected while patients were still receiving ibrutinib. Broader findings and caveats from the paper: Clonality rose at ibrutinib response, remained stable during sustained remission, and dropped back toward baseline at progression. Baseline clonality was found to be higher than that of age-matched healthy donors and was strongly correlated with circulating CD8+ T-cell counts. Public clonotypes were rare and either shrank or stayed stable during treatment, and the rise in clonality at ibrutinib response reflected expansion of private clonotypes. Sampling times were not matched between patients in sustained remission and patients whose disease was progressing, and lymph node repertoires were not examined.

Each clonotype received, on average, approximately 9.9x coverage in deep resolution sequencing performed on a MiSeq, where the target depth lay between 1 in 1 million and 1 in 200,000 T cells. The immunoSEQ hsTCRB Kit was used to generate TCR beta libraries. In the authors' own workflow: ImmunoSEQ Data Assistant and ImmunoSEQ Analyzer were used for data analysis, and V, D and J genes were assigned according to IMGT definitions. Clonality, with values ranging from 0 to 1, was calculated as one minus the normalized Shannon entropy of productive rearrangement frequencies. Only overrepresented clonotypes making up at least 0.05% of each patient's repertoire were included in the public clonotype analysis. Repertoires from about a dozen age-matched healthy donors in immuneACCESS were used as clonality controls. TCRdb obtained this table from immuneACCESS and retained in-frame rearrangements with V and J assigned. These tables miss some clones; where compared with another copy, unresolved V genes account for less than half of the shortfall, and the remainder is unexplained. For V, J and clone size, that table is used; D and trimming come from the DNA. In all, the sample holds about 130,000 clones, and roughly three quarters of those were seen once. About 13% of the sample goes to the ten largest clones.

As to this clone: Its antigen target is currently unknown. No clone much larger than this one lies a single base away; base qualities are absent.

The CDR3 spans 15 residues, from the cysteine through the phenylalanine. The kept DNA is CDR3 alone, 45 bases in frame from the first base. From the germline V gene, CDR1 is KGHSH and CDR2 is LQKENI. Clipping removes 2 bases from V and 4 bases from J, with 5 as the unmatched junction base count. Read against the paper, the sample's time point label means: approximately 11 months on ibrutinib. For TCR beta library preparation, 1.5 to 2 micrograms of genomic DNA were isolated from cryopreserved PBMCs. Longitudinal blood samples from CLL patients on ibrutinib monotherapy underwent high-throughput TCR beta sequencing. Patients were enrolled in a phase 2 open-label single-center ibrutinib monotherapy trial.

The TCR was taken from a human donor with chronic lymphocytic leukemia. The chain uses TRBV18 and TRBJ1-5, with 7 central nucleotides matching TRBD1. Sequenced material: PBMCs, taken after 12 months of ibrutinib treatment. Here the CDR3 is given as CASSPDRQGNQPQHF. The DNA sequence reads TGTGCCAGCTCACCAGACCGACAGGGAAATCAGCCCCAGCATTTT.